This T cell receptor beta chain was captured in a study of T cells in localized non-small cell lung cancer. Study-level points and caveats: Median roughly 57 top-100 tumor clones were shared with paired adjacent lung.

Using immunoSEQ multiplex PCR, the repertoire was profiled, and TCRdb retains in-frame clones only, with some absent. The sample includes about 52,000 clones, approximately 90% of them seen just once. For this clone: Its target is not known.

V shed 3 bases and J shed 4 bases, with 12 bases lying between them. Germline V gene sequence: CDR1 SQVTM, CDR2 ANQGSEA. This CDR3 has 13 amino acids. This sequence originates from a male donor aged 60 or over with stage III squamous cell lung carcinoma. V and J are TRBV29-1 and TRBJ2-5, with D perhaps TRBD1 (5 bases). Sample: peripheral blood, taken before any cancer treatment. The CDR3 nucleotides are TGCAGCGTTGAGAGGACATCGGGAGAGACCCAGTACTTC. Protein: CSVERTSGETQYF.